The clone carrying this T cell receptor (beta chain) has just a few counts. This sample is drawn from a study of T-cell reconstitution after alpha-beta-depleted transplantation in children. Preparing the TCRbeta library involved the use of unique molecular identifiers. Via MiXCR, TCRdb re-called the PCR reads, giving one row per CDR3 protein. The sample consists of a few hundred thousand distinct CDR3 sequences, 9.9% of them appearing once. The receptor's source is a human donor who donated a stem cell graft to a child with SCID. The sequencing used PBMCs from the stem cell graft donor, collected from the stem cell graft.

The CDR3 protein is CASSRRLAGEYEQYF. CDR3 nucleotides: TGTGCCAGCAGCCGCCGACTAGCGGGGGAGTACGAGCAGTACTTC. The chain joins TRBV9 to TRBJ2-7; 12 bases fit TRBD2. This CDR3 has 15 residues. V was clipped by 4 bases and J by 4 bases; unmatched bases: 6. Germline V CDR1 and CDR2: SGDLS, YYNGEE.